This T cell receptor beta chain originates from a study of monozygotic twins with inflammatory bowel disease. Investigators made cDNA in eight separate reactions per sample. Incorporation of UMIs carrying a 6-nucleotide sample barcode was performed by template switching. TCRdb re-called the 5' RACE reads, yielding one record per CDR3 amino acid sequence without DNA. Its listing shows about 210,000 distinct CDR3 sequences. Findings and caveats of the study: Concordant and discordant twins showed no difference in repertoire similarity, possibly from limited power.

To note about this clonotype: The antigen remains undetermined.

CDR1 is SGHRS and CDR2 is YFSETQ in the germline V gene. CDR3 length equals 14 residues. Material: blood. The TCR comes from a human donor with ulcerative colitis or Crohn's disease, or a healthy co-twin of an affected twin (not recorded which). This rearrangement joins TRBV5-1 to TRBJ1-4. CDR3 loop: CASSFITGGEKLFF.